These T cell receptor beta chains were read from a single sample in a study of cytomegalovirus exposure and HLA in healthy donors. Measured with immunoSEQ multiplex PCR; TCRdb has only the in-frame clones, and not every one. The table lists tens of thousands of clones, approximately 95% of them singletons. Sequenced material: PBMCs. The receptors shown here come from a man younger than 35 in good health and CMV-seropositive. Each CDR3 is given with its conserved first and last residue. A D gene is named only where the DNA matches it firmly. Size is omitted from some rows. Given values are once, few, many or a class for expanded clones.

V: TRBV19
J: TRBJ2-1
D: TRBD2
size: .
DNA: TGTGCCAGTAGTATGGTTGCGGGAGGCCTCAATGAGCAGTTCTTC
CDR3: CASSMVAGGLNEQFF

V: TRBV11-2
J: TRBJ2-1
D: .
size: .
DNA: TGTGCCAGCAGCTTAGACATACCGAGCTCCTACAATGAGCAGTTCTTC
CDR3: CASSLDIPSSYNEQFF

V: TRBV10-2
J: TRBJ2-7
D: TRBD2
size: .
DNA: TGCGCCAGCAAGGGACTAGCGGGAGGGCCCGACGAGCAGTACTTC
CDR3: CASKGLAGGPDEQYF

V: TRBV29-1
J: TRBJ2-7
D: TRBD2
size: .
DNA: TGCAGCGTCTCGGGGGGGGGCGAGCAGTACTTC
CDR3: CSVSGGGEQYF

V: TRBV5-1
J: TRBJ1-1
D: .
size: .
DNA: TGCGCCAGCAGCTTGGACGAGGGGAACACTGAAGCTTTCTTT
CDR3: CASSLDEGNTEAFF

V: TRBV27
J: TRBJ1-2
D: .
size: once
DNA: TGTGCCAGCAGTTTGACAGCTAACTATGGCTACACCTTC
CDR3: CASSLTANYGYTF

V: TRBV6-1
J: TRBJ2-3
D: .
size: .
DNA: TGTGCCAGCAGTGAAGGCGGGGGCACAGATACGCAGTATTTT
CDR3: CASSEGGGTDTQYF

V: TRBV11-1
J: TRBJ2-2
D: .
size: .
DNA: TGTGCCAGCAGCTTACCCGCAGGGGTAGACACCGGGGAGCTGTTTTTT
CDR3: CASSLPAGVDTGELFF

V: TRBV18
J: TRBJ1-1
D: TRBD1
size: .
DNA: TGTGCCAGCTCACCAAATGTGGACAGGTCGAACACTGAAGCTTTCTTT
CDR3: CASSPNVDRSNTEAFF

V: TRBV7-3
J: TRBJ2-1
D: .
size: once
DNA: TGTGCCAGCAGCTTAAATGCGGGGAGCTCCTACAATGAGCAGTTCTTC
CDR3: CASSLNAGSSYNEQFF

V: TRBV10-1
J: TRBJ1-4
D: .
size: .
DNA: TGCGCCAGCAGTGAGAGTCAGGCCTGTGGTGAAAAACTGTTTTTT
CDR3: CASSESQACGEKLFF

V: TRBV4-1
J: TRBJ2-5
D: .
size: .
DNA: TGCGCCAGCAGCCAAGTCGCGGGAGAGACCCAGTACTTC
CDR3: CASSQVAGETQYF

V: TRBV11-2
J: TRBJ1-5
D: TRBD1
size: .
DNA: TGTGCCAGCAGTAGGGACAGAGATCAGCCCCAGCATTTT
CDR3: CASSRDRDQPQHF

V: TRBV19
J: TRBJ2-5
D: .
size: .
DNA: TGTGCCAGTACAACAGGAGCCCAAGAGACCCAGTACTTC
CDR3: CASTTGAQETQYF

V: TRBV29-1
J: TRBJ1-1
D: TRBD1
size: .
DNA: TGCAGCGTTCTGGGGACAGGGAACACTGAAGCTTTCTTT
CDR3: CSVLGTGNTEAFF

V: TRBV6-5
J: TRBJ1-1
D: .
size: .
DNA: TGTGCCAGCAGTTACCGCACTTACACTGAAGCTTTCTTT
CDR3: CASSYRTYTEAFF

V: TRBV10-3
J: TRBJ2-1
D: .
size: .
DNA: TGTGCCATCAGTGAGTCAGAAGAAGGGGGATTGGATGAGCAGTTCTTC
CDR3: CAISESEEGGLDEQFF

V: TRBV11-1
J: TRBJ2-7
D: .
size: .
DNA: TGTGCCAGCAGCTCCAGTTTATCCTACGAGCAGTACTTC
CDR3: CASSSSLSYEQYF

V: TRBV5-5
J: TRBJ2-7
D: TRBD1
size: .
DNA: TGTGCCAGCAGCCAATGGACAGGTTCTCGCGAGCAGTACTTC
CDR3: CASSQWTGSREQYF

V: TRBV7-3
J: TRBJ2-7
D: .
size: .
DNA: TGTGCCAGCAGCTTTACAGGGAGCTCCTACGAGCAGTACTTC
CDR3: CASSFTGSSYEQYF

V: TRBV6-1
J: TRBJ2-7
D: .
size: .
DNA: TGTGCCAGCGTCAACTCCTACGAGCAGTACTTC
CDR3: CASVNSYEQYF

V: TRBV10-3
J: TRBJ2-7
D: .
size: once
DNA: TGTGCCATCAGTGGAGAGCCTAGCGTCGCCTACGAGCAGTACTTC
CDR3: CAISGEPSVAYEQYF

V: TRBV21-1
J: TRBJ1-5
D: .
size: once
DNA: TGTGCCAGCAGCAAAGCGCAGTCCAATCAGCCCCAGCATTTT
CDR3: CASSKAQSNQPQHF

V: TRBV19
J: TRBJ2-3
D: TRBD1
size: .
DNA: TGTGCCAGTTCGACAGGGGGCACAGATACGCAGTATTTT
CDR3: CASSTGGTDTQYF

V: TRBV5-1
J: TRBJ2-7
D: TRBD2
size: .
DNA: TGCGCCAGCAGCTTCACTAGCGGGAGTTACTACGAGCAGTACTTC
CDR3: CASSFTSGSYYEQYF

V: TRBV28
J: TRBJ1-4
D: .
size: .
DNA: TGTGCCACCTCGACAGCTAACAATGAAAAACTGTTTTTT
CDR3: CATSTANNEKLFF

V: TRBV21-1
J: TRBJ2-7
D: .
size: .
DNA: TGTGCCAGCAGCAAAGAGAGGGCCAGCTCCTACGAGCAGTACTTC
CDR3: CASSKERASSYEQYF

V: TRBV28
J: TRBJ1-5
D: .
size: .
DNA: TGTGCCAGCATGGTGAGGGGCAATCAGCCCCAGCATTTT
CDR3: CASMVRGNQPQHF